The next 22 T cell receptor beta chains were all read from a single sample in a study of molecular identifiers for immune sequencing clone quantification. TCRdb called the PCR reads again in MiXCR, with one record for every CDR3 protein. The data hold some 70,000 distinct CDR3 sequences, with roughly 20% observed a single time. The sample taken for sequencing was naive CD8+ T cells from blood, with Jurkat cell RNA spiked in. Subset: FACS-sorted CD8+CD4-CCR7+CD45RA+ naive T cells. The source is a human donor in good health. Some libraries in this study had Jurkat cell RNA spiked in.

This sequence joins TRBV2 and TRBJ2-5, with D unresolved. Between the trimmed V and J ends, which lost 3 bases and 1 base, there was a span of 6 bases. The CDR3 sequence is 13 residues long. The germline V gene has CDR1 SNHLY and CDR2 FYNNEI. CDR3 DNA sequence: TGTGCCAGCAGTGAGGAACCCCAAGAGACCCAGTACTTC. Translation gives CASSEEPQETQYF.

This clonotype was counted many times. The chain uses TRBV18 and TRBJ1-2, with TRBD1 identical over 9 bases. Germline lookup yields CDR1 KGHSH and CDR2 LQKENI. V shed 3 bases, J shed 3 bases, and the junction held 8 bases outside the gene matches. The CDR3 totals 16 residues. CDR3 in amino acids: CASSPGQGFIDYGYTF. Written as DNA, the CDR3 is TGTGCCAGCTCACCGGGACAGGGATTTATAGACTATGGCTACACCTTC.

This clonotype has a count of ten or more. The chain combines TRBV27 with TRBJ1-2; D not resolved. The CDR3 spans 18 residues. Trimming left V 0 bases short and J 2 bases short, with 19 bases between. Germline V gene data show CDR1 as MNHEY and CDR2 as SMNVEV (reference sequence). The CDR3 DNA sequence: TGTGCCAGCAGTTTATCGCCGGTGGAAGGAATAGTAAACTATGGCTACACCTTC. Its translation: CASSLSPVEGIVNYGYTF.

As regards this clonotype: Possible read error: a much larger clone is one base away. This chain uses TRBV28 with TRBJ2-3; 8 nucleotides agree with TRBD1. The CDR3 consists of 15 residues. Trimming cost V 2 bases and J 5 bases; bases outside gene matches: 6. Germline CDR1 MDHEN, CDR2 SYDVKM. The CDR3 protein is CASSLPDRVLDTQYF. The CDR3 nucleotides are TGTGCCAGCAGTTTACCGGACAGGGTGTTAGATACGCAGTATTTT.

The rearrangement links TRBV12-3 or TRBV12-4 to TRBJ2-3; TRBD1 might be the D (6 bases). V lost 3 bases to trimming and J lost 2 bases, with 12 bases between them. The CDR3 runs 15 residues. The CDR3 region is CASSFGTLDTDTQYF. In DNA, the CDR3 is TGTGCCAGCAGTTTTGGGACACTAGACACAGATACGCAGTATTTT.

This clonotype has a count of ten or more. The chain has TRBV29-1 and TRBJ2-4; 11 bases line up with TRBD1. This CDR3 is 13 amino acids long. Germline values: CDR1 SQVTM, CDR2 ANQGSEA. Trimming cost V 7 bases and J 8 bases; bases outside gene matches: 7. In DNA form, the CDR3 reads TGCAGCGCTGCCGGGACAGGGGGGGACATTCAGTACTTC. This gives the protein CSAAGTGGDIQYF.

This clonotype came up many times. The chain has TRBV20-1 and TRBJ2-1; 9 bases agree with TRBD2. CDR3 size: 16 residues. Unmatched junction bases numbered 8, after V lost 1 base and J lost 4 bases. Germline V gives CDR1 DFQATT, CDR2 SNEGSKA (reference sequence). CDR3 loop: CSARGLAGVVYNEQFF. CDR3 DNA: TGCAGTGCTAGAGGATTAGCGGGAGTTGTTTACAATGAGCAGTTCTTC.

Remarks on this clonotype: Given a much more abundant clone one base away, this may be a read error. The CDR3 nucleotides are TGTGTCAGCAGTCCCAACCTTCAAGCTTTCTTT. Protein: CVSSPNLQAFF. The V and J genes are TRBV28 and TRBJ1-1; D unclear. This CDR3 region has 11 residues. Germline V gives CDR1 MDHEN, CDR2 SYDVKM.

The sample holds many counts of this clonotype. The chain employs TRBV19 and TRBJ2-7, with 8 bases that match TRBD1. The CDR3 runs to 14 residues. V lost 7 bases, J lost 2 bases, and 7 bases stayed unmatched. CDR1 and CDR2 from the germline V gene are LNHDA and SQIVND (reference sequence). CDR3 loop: CASTAGTGAYEQYF. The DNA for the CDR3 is TGTGCCAGTACCGCCGGGACAGGAGCCTACGAGCAGTACTTC.

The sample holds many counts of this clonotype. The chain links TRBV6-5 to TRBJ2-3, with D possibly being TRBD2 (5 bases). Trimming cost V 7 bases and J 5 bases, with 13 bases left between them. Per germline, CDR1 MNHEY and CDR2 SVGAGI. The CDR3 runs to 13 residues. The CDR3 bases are TGTGCCAGCACGGGGAGTCCAAGAGATACGCAGTATTTT. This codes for CASTGSPRDTQYF.

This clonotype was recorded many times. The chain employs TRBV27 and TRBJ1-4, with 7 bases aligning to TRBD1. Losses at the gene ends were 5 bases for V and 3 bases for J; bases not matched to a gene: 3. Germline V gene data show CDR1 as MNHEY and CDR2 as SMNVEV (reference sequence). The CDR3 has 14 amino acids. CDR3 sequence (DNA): TGTGCCAGCAGTCCTGGGACAGCTAATGAAAAACTGTTTTTT. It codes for CASSPGTANEKLFF.

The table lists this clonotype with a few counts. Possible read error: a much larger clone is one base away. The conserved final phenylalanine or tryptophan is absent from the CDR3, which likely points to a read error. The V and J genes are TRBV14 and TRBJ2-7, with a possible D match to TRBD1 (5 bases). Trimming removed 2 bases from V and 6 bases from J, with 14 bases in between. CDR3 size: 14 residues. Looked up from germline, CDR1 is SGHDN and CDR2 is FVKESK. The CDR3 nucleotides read TGTGCCAGCAGCCAACGTAAGGGGCCGGCCGAGCAGTACATC. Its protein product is CASSQRKGPAEQYI.

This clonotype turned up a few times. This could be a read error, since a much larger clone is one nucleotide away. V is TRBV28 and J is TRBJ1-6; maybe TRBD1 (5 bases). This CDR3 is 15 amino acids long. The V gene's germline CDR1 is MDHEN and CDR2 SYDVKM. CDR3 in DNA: TGTGCCAGCAGCGGGCTCACAGGAGATAATTCACCCCCCCACTTT. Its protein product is CASSGLTGDNSPPHF.

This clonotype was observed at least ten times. This CDR3 reads CAISSASVLQAEQFF. CDR3 DNA: TGTGCCATCAGTTCCGCCTCCGTCCTCCAAGCCGAGCAGTTCTTC. This chain links TRBV10-3 with TRBJ2-1; D is unclear. The germline V and J ends were trimmed by 5 bases and 10 bases, with 21 bases remaining between them. This CDR3 region has 15 residues. Germline V gene lookup returns CDR1 ENHRY and CDR2 SYGVKD.

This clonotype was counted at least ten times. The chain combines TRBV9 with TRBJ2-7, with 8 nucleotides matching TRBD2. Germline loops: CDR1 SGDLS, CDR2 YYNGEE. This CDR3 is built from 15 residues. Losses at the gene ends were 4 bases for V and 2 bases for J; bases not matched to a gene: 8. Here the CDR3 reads CASSPRLATTYEQYF. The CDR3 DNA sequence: TGTGCCAGCAGCCCCCGACTAGCGACCACCTACGAGCAGTACTTC.

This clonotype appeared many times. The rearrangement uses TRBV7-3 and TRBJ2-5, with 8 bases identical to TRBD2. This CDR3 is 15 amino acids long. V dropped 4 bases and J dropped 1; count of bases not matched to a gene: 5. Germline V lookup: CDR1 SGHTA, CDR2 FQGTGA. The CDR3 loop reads CASSSGGGVQETQYF. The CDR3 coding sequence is TGTGCCAGCAGCTCGGGAGGGGGAGTCCAAGAGACCCAGTACTTC.

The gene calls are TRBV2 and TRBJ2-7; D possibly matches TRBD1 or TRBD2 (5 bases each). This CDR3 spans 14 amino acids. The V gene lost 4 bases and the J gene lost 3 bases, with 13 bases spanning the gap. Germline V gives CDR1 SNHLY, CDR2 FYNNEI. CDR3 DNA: TGTGCCAGCAGTGCGGGGCACTCAGACTACGAGCAGTACTTC. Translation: CASSAGHSDYEQYF.

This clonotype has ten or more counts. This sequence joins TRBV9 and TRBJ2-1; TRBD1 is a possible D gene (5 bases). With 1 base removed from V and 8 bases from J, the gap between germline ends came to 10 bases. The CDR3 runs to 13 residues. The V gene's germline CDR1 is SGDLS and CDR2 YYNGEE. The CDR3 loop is CASSVLGAHEQFF. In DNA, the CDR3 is TGTGCCAGCAGCGTATTAGGGGCCCATGAGCAGTTCTTC. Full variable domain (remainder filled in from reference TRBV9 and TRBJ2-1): DSGVTQTPKHLITATGQRVTLRCSPRSGDLSVYWYQQSLDQGLQFLIQYYNGEERAKGNILERFSAQQFPDLHSELNLSSLELGDSALYFCASSVLGAHEQFFGPGTRLTVL.

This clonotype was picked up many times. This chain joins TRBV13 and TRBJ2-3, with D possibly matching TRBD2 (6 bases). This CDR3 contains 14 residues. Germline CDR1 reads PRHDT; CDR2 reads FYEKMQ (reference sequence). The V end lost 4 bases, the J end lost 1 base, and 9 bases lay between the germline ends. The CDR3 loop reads CASSSIAGTDTQYF. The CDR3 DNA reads TGTGCCAGCAGCTCTATAGCGGGCACAGATACGCAGTATTTT. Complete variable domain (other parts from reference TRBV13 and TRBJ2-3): AAGVIQSPRHLIKEKRETATLKCYPIPRHDTVYWYQQGPGQDPQFLISFYEKMQSDKGSIPDRFSAQQFSDYHSELNMSSLELGDSALYFCASSSIAGTDTQYFGPGTRLTVL.

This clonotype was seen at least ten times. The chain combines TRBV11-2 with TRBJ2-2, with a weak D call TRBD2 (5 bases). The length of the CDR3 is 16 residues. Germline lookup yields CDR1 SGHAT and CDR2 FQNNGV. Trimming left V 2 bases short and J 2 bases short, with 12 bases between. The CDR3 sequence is CASSLFLRENTGELFF. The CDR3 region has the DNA TGTGCCAGCAGCTTATTCCTTCGGGAAAACACCGGGGAGCTGTTTTTT.

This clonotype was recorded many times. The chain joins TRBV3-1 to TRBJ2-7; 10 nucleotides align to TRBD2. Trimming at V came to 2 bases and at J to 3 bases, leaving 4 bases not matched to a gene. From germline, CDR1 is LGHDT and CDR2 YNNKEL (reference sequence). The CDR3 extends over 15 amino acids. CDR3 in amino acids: CASSQLAGDVYEQYF. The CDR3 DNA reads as TGTGCCAGCAGCCAACTAGCGGGAGACGTCTACGAGCAGTACTTC.

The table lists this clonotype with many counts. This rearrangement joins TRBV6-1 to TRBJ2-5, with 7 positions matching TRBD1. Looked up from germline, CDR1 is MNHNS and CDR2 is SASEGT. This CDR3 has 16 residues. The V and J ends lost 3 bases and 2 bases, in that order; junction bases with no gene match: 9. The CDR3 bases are TGTGCCAGCAGTGAGAGGTGGGGGACAGCACAAGAGACCCAGTACTTC. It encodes CASSERWGTAQETQYF.